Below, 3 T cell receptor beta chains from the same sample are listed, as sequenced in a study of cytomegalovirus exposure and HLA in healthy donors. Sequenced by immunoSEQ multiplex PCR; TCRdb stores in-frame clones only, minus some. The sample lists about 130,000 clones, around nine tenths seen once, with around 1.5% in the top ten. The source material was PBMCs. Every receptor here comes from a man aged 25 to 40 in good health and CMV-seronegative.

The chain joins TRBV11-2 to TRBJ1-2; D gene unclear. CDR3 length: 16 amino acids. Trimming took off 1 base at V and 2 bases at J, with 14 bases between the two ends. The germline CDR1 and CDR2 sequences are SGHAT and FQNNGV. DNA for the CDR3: TGTGCCAGCAGCTTAGCCCCGGAGAGAGGGAACTATGGCTACACCTTC. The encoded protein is CASSLAPERGNYGYTF.

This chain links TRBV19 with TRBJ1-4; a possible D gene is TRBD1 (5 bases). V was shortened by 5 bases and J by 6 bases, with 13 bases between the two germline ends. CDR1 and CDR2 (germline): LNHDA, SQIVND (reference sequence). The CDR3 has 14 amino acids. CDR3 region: CASSARGTYEKLFF. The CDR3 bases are TGTGCCAGTAGTGCCCGAGGGACTTATGAAAAACTGTTTTTT.

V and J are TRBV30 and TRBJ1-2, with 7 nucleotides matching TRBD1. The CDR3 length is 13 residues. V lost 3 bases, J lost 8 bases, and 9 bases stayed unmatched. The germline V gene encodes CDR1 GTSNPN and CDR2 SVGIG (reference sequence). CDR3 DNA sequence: TGTGCCTGGAGATACAGGGGCGGGGTGGGCTACACCTTC. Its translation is CAWRYRGGVGYTF.